Reported below is one T cell receptor beta chain. The V and J ends lost 5 bases and 3 bases, in that order; junction bases with no gene match: 10. The CDR3 consists of 16 residues. Per the germline V gene, CDR1 is MDHEN and CDR2 is SYDVKM. Authors' analysis steps: Filtering differed since immunoSEQ provided only junctions, with no quality scores. TCRdb keeps only in-frame clones here, not all; method: immunoSEQ multiplex PCR. The V and J calls and clone size are taken from that table; D and trimming were inferred from the DNA. The sample has over a million clones, roughly 97% seen once. This record comes from a study of shared clonotypes between healthy human individuals. Each donor was a Caucasian adult residing in Nashville, Tennessee.

The TCR comes from a man in his thirties or forties in good health. The J gene is TRBJ2-1, the V gene TRBV28, with 7 positions matching TRBD2. What was sequenced was naive CD4+ T cells sorted from blood. The subset: CD45RA+ positively selected. The DNA for the CDR3 is TGTGCCAGCAGTCCCCAGGTGGCTAGCGGCTACAATGAGCAGTTCTTC. Translation gives CASSPQVASGYNEQFF.